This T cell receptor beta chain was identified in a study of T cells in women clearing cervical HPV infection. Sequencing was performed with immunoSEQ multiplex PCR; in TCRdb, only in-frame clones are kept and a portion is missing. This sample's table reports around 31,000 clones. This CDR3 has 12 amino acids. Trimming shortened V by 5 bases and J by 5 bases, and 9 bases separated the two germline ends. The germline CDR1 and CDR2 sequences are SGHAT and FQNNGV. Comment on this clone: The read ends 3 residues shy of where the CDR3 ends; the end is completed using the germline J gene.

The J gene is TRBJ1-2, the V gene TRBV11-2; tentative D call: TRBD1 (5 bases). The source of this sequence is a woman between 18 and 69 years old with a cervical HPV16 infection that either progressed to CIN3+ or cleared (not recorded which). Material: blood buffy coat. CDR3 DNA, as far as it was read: TGTGCCAGCAGCACAGGAGCTTATGGC. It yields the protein CASSTGAYG. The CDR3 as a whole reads CASSTGAYGYTF.